These 16 T cell receptor beta chains originate from one sample sequenced in a study of long-term antiretroviral therapy in people with HIV. At survey level, the immunoSEQ assay was run in its v3.0 version. Here immunoSEQ multiplex PCR was the method, and the copy in TCRdb shows in-frame clones only, minus some. The data contain more than 25,000 clones, roughly 93% of them singletons. This specimen consisted of unsorted PBMCs, obtained 6.5 years after starting antiretroviral therapy. These receptors all stem from a woman in her forties with HIV.

The V and J genes are TRBV19 and TRBJ1-2, with a weak D call TRBD1 (6 bases). Germline V CDR1 and CDR2: LNHDA, SQIVND (reference sequence). The ends were cut back, 5 bases at V and 7 bases at J, with 20 bases in the middle. The CDR3 runs 15 residues. The CDR3, as DNA: TGTGCCAGTAGTCGCTCCGATACAGGGTATAGTGGCTACACCTTC. Residues: CASSRSDTGYSGYTF.

The chain joins TRBV7-2 to TRBJ1-4, with TRBD1 identical over 8 bases. The CDR3 runs to 15 residues. V lost 2 bases and J lost 5; bases outside the gene matches: 4. CDR1 and CDR2 (germline): SGHTA, FQGNSA. CDR3 sequence: CASSLPGGANEKLFF. The CDR3 DNA is TGTGCCAGCAGCTTACCAGGGGGCGCAAATGAAAAACTGTTTTTT.

V and J are TRBV10-2 and TRBJ2-5; D not certain. Trimming pared 6 bases from V and 5 bases from J, leaving 16 bases between. CDR3 length equals 14 residues. CDR1 WSHSY and CDR2 SAAADI come from the germline V gene. The CDR3: CASRDFEAWETQYF. The CDR3, as DNA: TGCGCCAGCAGGGATTTTGAAGCGTGGGAGACCCAGTACTTC.

The chain employs TRBV19 and TRBJ2-2, with 10 bases that match TRBD1. This CDR3 is 15 amino acids long. V lost 4 bases and J lost 9; bases outside the gene matches: 8. Germline V gene data show CDR1 as LNHDA and CDR2 as SQIVND (reference sequence). The DNA of the CDR3 is TGTGCCAGTAGTACCCGGGACAGGGGCGGGCGGGAGCTGTTTTTT. Translation gives CASSTRDRGGRELFF.

This rearrangement joins TRBV5-1 to TRBJ2-3; 15 bases agree with TRBD2. CDR3 length equals 18 residues. Germline loops: CDR1 SGHRS, CDR2 YFSETQ. V shed 5 bases and J 3 bases; nucleotides not matched to a gene: 10. CDR3 residues: CASSLTGLAGGTTDTQYF. CDR3 DNA sequence: TGCGCCAGCAGTCTAACGGGACTAGCGGGGGGAACAACAGATACGCAGTATTTT.

J is TRBJ2-5 and V is TRBV19; no clear D gene. This CDR3 is 16 amino acids long. CDR1 and CDR2 from the germline V gene are LNHDA and SQIVND (reference sequence). The germline V and J ends were trimmed by 3 bases and 5 bases, with 19 bases remaining between them. The CDR3 DNA reads TGTGCCAGTAGTATGAGGAATGGGCTAGGGTGGGAGACCCAGTACTTC. Its protein product is CASSMRNGLGWETQYF. The full variable domain, completed using reference TRBV19 and TRBJ2-5, is DGGITQSPKYLFRKEGQNVTLSCEQNLNHDAMYWYRQDPGQGLRLIYYSQIVNDFQKGDIAEGYSVSREKKESFPLTVTSAQKNPTAFYLCASSMRNGLGWETQYFGPGTRLLVL.

The V and J genes are TRBV7-2 and TRBJ1-4; no reliable D call. Trimming removed 5 bases from V and 4 bases from J, with 8 bases in between. The germline gives CDR1 SGHTA, CDR2 FQGNSA. This CDR3 spans 13 amino acids. This chain's CDR3 is CASSRVVNEKLFF. CDR3 bases: TGTGCCAGCAGCCGCGTGGTTAATGAAAAACTGTTTTTT.

The chain employs TRBV2 and TRBJ1-1, with TRBD1 matching 9 bases. The CDR3 has 17 amino acids. CDR1 is SNHLY, CDR2 FYNNEI, per germline. With 3 bases clipped from V and 1 base from J, the junction kept 9 bases outside the gene matches. The CDR3 loop reads CASSDQNRGQGNTEAFF. CDR3 DNA sequence: TGTGCCAGCAGTGACCAGAACAGGGGGCAAGGGAACACTGAAGCTTTCTTT.

The count of this clone is one. The genes are TRBV10-3 and TRBJ2-7, with TRBD1 matching over 8 bases. The CDR3 is 14 residues long. Per the germline V gene, CDR1 is ENHRY and CDR2 is SYGVKD. V trimming: 6 bases; J trimming: 2 bases; junction bases outside the gene matches: 6. This CDR3 reads CAIRAGQDAYEQYF. Here the CDR3 DNA reads TGTGCCATCAGGGCGGGACAGGACGCCTACGAGCAGTACTTC.

The DNA for the CDR3 is TGTGCCAGCAGTGCAACAGGGGCCACTGAAGCTTTCTTT. This sequence encodes CASSATGATEAFF. The J gene is TRBJ1-1, the V gene TRBV6-5; 7 nucleotides agree with TRBD1. The CDR3 contains 13 residues. Germline CDR1 is MNHEY and CDR2 is SVGAGI. Trimming cost V 5 bases and J 4 bases; bases outside gene matches: 4.

The rearrangement uses TRBV6-6 and TRBJ2-1, with D possibly being TRBD2 (7 bases). Germline V gene lookup returns CDR1 MNHNY and CDR2 SVGAGI (reference sequence). This CDR3 comprises 15 residues. V was cut by 6 bases and J by 6 bases, with 18 bases left in between. This chain's CDR3 is CASREGGTRGNEQFF. The DNA of the CDR3 is TGTGCCAGCAGAGAGGGGGGGACTCGGGGCAATGAGCAGTTCTTC.

The V gene is TRBV19, the J gene TRBJ1-1; the match to TRBD1 covers 9 bases. The CDR3 consists of 15 residues. Germline assignment: CDR1 LNHDA and CDR2 SQIVND (reference sequence). The V gene end was trimmed by 7 bases and the J gene end by 6 bases; junction bases not matched to a gene: 12. CDR3 sequence: CASTRPPGQGPEAFF. The CDR3 DNA reads as TGTGCCAGTACCCGGCCGCCGGGACAGGGCCCTGAAGCTTTCTTT. The full variable domain, its missing parts supplied by reference TRBV19 and TRBJ1-1, is DGGITQSPKYLFRKEGQNVTLSCEQNLNHDAMYWYRQDPGQGLRLIYYSQIVNDFQKGDIAEGYSVSREKKESFPLTVTSAQKNPTAFYLCASTRPPGQGPEAFFGQGTRLTVV.

The chain links TRBV5-4 to TRBJ1-4, with unresolved D. The germline V gene encodes CDR1 SGHNT and CDR2 YYREEE (reference sequence). V was trimmed by 5 bases and J by 8 bases, leaving 13 bases between them. CDR3 length equals 13 residues. CDR3 coding DNA: TGTGCCAGCAGAGACCCCCTGGAAGAAAAACTGTTTTTT. It translates to CASRDPLEEKLFF.

The count of this clone is one. The genes are TRBV6-5 and TRBJ1-6; D is ambiguous. V lost 6 bases to trimming and J lost 0 bases, with 6 bases between them. Germline CDR1 is MNHEY and CDR2 is SVGAGI. This CDR3 is built from 14 residues. The CDR3 is CASRTSSYNSPLHF. CDR3 in DNA: TGTGCCAGCAGGACGAGCTCCTATAATTCACCCCTCCACTTT.

This sequence joins TRBV19 and TRBJ2-3, with 7 bases that match TRBD1. After removal of 3 bases from V and 2 bases from J, the junction contained 8 bases not matched to a gene. CDR3 length equals 16 residues. CDR1 is LNHDA, CDR2 SQIVND, per germline (reference sequence). DNA of the CDR3: TGTGCCAGTAGTATTATTCCGGGACAGAACACAGATACGCAGTATTTT. This translates into CASSIIPGQNTDTQYF.

The rearrangement joins TRBV4-3 to TRBJ1-6; 7 nucleotides match TRBD1. CDR3 length: 19 amino acids. Trimming took 0 bases from V and 9 from J; bases not matched to a gene: 17. Germline CDR1 reads LGHNA; CDR2 reads YSLEER. The CDR3 protein is CASSQESPQGGIFVSPLHF. CDR3 DNA: TGCGCCAGCAGCCAAGAATCCCCGCAGGGGGGTATTTTTGTTTCACCCCTCCACTTT.